This TCR beta chain was retrieved from a study of TIL therapy for anti-PD-1-resistant metastatic lung cancer. In germline, CDR1 is SEHNR, CDR2 FQNEAQ (reference sequence). The V end was cut by 1 base, the J end by 4 bases, with 18 bases between. There are 17 residues in the CDR3. Time point described: pre-treatment sample, taken before nivolumab and TIL therapy. The tumor samples were excised metastases, mostly pleural nodules or supraclavicular lymph nodes. The immunoSEQ assay was v3. Produced via immunoSEQ multiplex PCR; TCRdb's table is partial and in-frame only. The repertoire holds under 100,000 clones, around three fifths seen once, with approximately 11% in the top ten. Findings of the study overall: Many TIL product clones were absent from baseline tumor, suggesting clonal contraction.

This clone came up a few times. Its antigen is currently unknown. This chain connects TRBV7-9 to TRBJ2-3; a weak D match, TRBD1 (6 bases). The input for sequencing was tumor tissue, taken at baseline. This receptor was taken from a person between 30 and 79 years old with non-small cell lung cancer. CDR3 protein: CASSLERTGPFADTQYF. The CDR3 DNA sequence: TGTGCCAGCAGCTTAGAGCGAACAGGGCCTTTCGCAGATACGCAGTATTTT.